The 21 T cell receptor beta chains below all came from one sample that was sequenced in a study of shared clonotypes between healthy human individuals. Sequenced by immunoSEQ multiplex PCR; TCRdb stores in-frame clones only, minus some. The sample contains millions of clones, 85% to 95% of which appear only once. Sequenced material: naive CD4+ T cells sorted from blood. Subset meaning: CD45RA+ positively selected. Source of these receptors: a man between 18 and 29 years old in good health.

The gene calls are TRBV19 and TRBJ1-6; no clear D. Germline V gene lookup returns CDR1 LNHDA and CDR2 SQIVND (reference sequence). The V gene lost 7 bases and the J gene lost 5 bases, with 9 bases spanning the gap. The CDR3 spans 13 residues. CDR3 in amino acids: CASTTTNNSPLHF. In DNA, the CDR3 is TGTGCCAGTACGACAACAAATAATTCACCCCTCCACTTT.

The chain recombines TRBV5-6 with TRBJ2-1, with 10 bases that match TRBD2. The CDR3 has 15 amino acids. Germline V lookup: CDR1 SGHDT, CDR2 YYEEEE. After removal of 2 bases from V and 3 bases from J, the junction contained 2 bases not matched to a gene. DNA for the CDR3: TGTGCCAGCAGCTTCGGACTAGCGGACTACAATGAGCAGTTCTTC. This translates into CASSFGLADYNEQFF.

V is TRBV7-9 and J is TRBJ2-2; unclear D gene. V was shortened by 1 base and J by 5 bases, with 11 bases between the two germline ends. The CDR3 is 15 residues long. The germline V gene has CDR1 SEHNR and CDR2 FQNEAQ (reference sequence). CDR3 nucleotides: TGTGCCAGCAGCTTAGAGTCGGTATCGACCGGGGAGCTGTTTTTT. Protein: CASSLESVSTGELFF.

The rearrangement links TRBV6-1 to TRBJ1-6, with D unresolved. The CDR3 is 16 amino acids. Trimming shortened V by 2 bases and J by 4 bases, and 12 bases separated the two germline ends. Looked up from germline, CDR1 is MNHNS and CDR2 is SASEGT. The CDR3 sequence: CASSEPPLGYNSPLHF. As DNA, the CDR3 is TGTGCCAGCAGTGAACCCCCTCTGGGGTATAATTCACCCCTCCACTTT.

V gene TRBV14 combines with J gene TRBJ2-7; D uncertain. This CDR3 has 13 amino acids. Trimming left V 1 base short and J 2 bases short, with 6 bases between. The V gene's germline CDR1 is SGHDN and CDR2 FVKESK. The CDR3 reads CASSQAGTYEQYF. Here the CDR3 DNA reads TGTGCCAGCAGCCAAGCCGGTACCTACGAGCAGTACTTC.

CDR3 in amino acids: CASSTEPYEQYF. The CDR3 DNA reads TGCGCCAGCAGTACGGAGCCCTACGAGCAGTACTTC. The rearrangement uses TRBV5-1 and TRBJ2-7; D unresolved. CDR1 and CDR2 from the germline V gene are SGHRS and YFSETQ. V gave up 5 bases and J gave up 2 bases, with 8 bases separating them. This CDR3 is built from 12 residues. Full variable domain (outside the CDR3, taken from reference TRBV5-1 and TRBJ2-7): KAGVTQTPRYLIKTRGQQVTLSCSPISGHRSVSWYQQTPGQGLQFLFEYFSETQRNKGNFPGRFSGRQFSNSRSEMNVSTLELGDSALYLCASSTEPYEQYFGPGTRLTVT.

This clone was detected once. The chain is built from TRBV11-2 and TRBJ2-1, with TRBD2 as a possible D gene (6 bases). Germline assignment: CDR1 SGHAT and CDR2 FQNNGV. The CDR3 extends over 14 amino acids. The germline V and J ends were trimmed by 5 bases and 4 bases, with 12 bases remaining between them. CDR3 sequence reads: CASSPGLTYNEQFF. CDR3 nucleotide sequence: TGTGCCAGCAGCCCGGGACTTACTTACAATGAGCAGTTCTTC.

The chain links TRBV18 to TRBJ2-7; a weak D match, TRBD2 (5 bases). Deletions cut 0 bases from V and 6 bases from J, with 12 bases between. The CDR3 extends over 14 amino acids. Germline V CDR1 and CDR2: KGHSH, LQKENI. The CDR3 spells CASSPPSGMREQYF. Here the CDR3 DNA reads TGTGCCAGCTCACCACCGTCGGGAATGCGCGAGCAGTACTTC.

The V gene is TRBV29-1, the J gene TRBJ2-1; D remains unclear. Trimming took 2 bases from V and 0 from J, leaving 23 bases between them. The CDR3 length is 19 residues. The germline V gene encodes CDR1 SQVTM and CDR2 ANQGSEA. The CDR3 is CSVEKRASRTLSSYNEQFF. The CDR3 DNA is TGCAGCGTTGAAAAAAGGGCTAGTCGCACCCTGAGCTCCTACAATGAGCAGTTCTTC.

J is TRBJ1-2 and V is TRBV30; perhaps TRBD1 as D (6 bases). The CDR3 length is 15 residues. The V end was cut by 4 bases, the J end by 4 bases, with 19 bases between. Germline assignment: CDR1 GTSNPN and CDR2 SVGIG (reference sequence). The CDR3 nucleotides are TGTGCCTGGATAAGGGCAGGGGTCGGCAGCTATGGCTACACCTTC. The encoded protein is CAWIRAGVGSYGYTF.

The chain carries TRBV6-6 and TRBJ1-1; no firm D call. Germline V gene lookup returns CDR1 MNHNY and CDR2 SVGAGI (reference sequence). Trimming took off 0 bases at V and 3 bases at J, with 11 bases between the two ends. The CDR3 has 15 residues. Here the CDR3 reads CASSYSKGSHTEAFF. The CDR3 nucleotides are TGTGCCAGCAGTTACTCGAAGGGCAGCCACACTGAAGCTTTCTTT.

CDR3 sequence: CASRETGSNFNEQFF. The CDR3 DNA follows: TGTGCCAGCAGGGAGACAGGGAGTAATTTCAATGAGCAGTTCTTC. The V gene is TRBV5-4, the J gene TRBJ2-1; 7 positions agree with TRBD1. Germline V gives CDR1 SGHNT, CDR2 YYREEE (reference sequence). The CDR3 loop spans 15 amino acids. Losses at the gene ends were 5 bases for V and 6 bases for J; bases not matched to a gene: 11.

The V call is TRBV30, the J call TRBJ1-6; no reliable D call. V was cut by 2 bases and J by 14 bases, with 13 bases left in between. Germline V lookup: CDR1 GTSNPN, CDR2 SVGIG (reference sequence). This CDR3 has 12 amino acids. DNA for the CDR3: TGTGCCTGGAGTAGGACCGCCGGAACCCTCCACTTT. Translating it yields CAWSRTAGTLHF. Full variable domain (outside the CDR3, taken from reference TRBV30 and TRBJ1-6): SQTIHQWPATLVQPVGSPLSLECTVEGTSNPNLYWYRQAAGRGLQLLFYSVGIGQISSEVPQNLSASRPQDRQFILSSKKLLLSDSGFYLCAWSRTAGTLHFGNGTRLTVT.

Comments on this clone: Other DNA sequences in the same sample also yield this CDR3. V gene TRBV28 combines with J gene TRBJ1-6, with D unresolved. This CDR3 has 11 residues. V lost 1 base and J 9 bases, leaving 1 base between the germline ends. Germline V gives CDR1 MDHEN, CDR2 SYDVKM. The CDR3 nucleotides are TGTGCCAGCAGTTTATCTTCACCCCTCCACTTT. It yields the protein CASSLSSPLHF.

The V gene is TRBV29-1, the J gene TRBJ2-3; D unresolved. V lost 4 bases to trimming and J lost 1 base, with 12 bases between them. Germline V gene sequence: CDR1 SQVTM, CDR2 ANQGSEA. This CDR3 has 14 residues. CDR3 loop: CSVVMVRGTDTQYF. As DNA, the CDR3 is TGCAGCGTTGTAATGGTGAGAGGCACAGATACGCAGTATTTT.

The chain joins TRBV5-6 to TRBJ2-2, with D unresolved. V was pared by 0 bases and J by 6 bases, with 15 bases between. Germline CDR1 and CDR2: SGHDT and YYEEEE. The CDR3 has 16 amino acids. In nucleotides, the CDR3 is TGTGCCAGCAGCTTGGGAAGTAGGGAAGTATCCGGGGAGCTGTTTTTT. Protein sequence: CASSLGSREVSGELFF.

The chain carries TRBV30 and TRBJ2-7; D is possibly TRBD1 (6 bases). Germline CDR1 and CDR2: GTSNPN and SVGIG (reference sequence). The V end was cut by 7 bases, the J end by 2 bases, with 12 bases between. The CDR3 is 12 residues long. Written as DNA, the CDR3 is TGTGCCTTCGGGACAACGGCCTACGAGCAGTACTTC. Translation: CAFGTTAYEQYF.

The V and J genes are TRBV7-2 and TRBJ1-1; 7 bases agree with TRBD1. The germline V gene has CDR1 SGHTA and CDR2 FQGNSA. The ends lost 6 bases at V and 5 bases at J; junction bases unmatched: 9. This CDR3 has 14 amino acids. The CDR3 loop is CASRLQGQGTEAFF. The CDR3 nucleotides are TGTGCCAGCAGGCTACAGGGGCAGGGAACTGAAGCTTTCTTT.

The rearrangement uses TRBV6-5 and TRBJ1-2, with D perhaps matching TRBD1 (5 bases). With 5 bases removed from V and 6 bases from J, the gap between germline ends came to 13 bases. CDR1 and CDR2 from the germline V gene are MNHEY and SVGAGI. This CDR3 is 13 amino acids long. Here the CDR3 reads CASSPGPRNGYTF. CDR3 nucleotides: TGTGCCAGCAGTCCGGGACCGAGGAATGGCTACACCTTC.

V gene TRBV7-2 combines with J gene TRBJ2-7; 11 bases are shared with TRBD2. Germline V gene sequence: CDR1 SGHTA, CDR2 FQGNSA. The V segment lost 2 bases and the J segment 2 bases; nucleotides outside the gene matches: 5. This CDR3 is 16 amino acids long. This CDR3 is CASSLMGLAAPYEQYF. CDR3 sequence (DNA): TGTGCCAGCAGCTTAATGGGACTAGCGGCGCCCTACGAGCAGTACTTC. Full variable domain (missing parts from reference TRBV7-2 and TRBJ2-7): GAGVSQSPSNKVTEKGKDVELRCDPISGHTALYWYRQSLGQGLEFLIYFQGNSAPDKSGLPSDRFSAERTGGSVSTLTIQRTQQEDSAVYLCASSLMGLAAPYEQYFGPGTRLTVT.

This sequence joins TRBV4-3 and TRBJ2-5; TRBD2 matches at 9 bases. This CDR3 region has 16 residues. Germline CDR1 and CDR2: LGHNA and YSLEER. V lost 0 bases and J lost 4; bases outside the gene matches: 6. CDR3 in DNA: TGCGCCAGCAGCCAAGAGGCAGCGGGAGGTCGAGAGACCCAGTACTTC. Amino acids: CASSQEAAGGRETQYF.